Listed below are T cell receptor beta chains from one sample, sequenced in a study of blood T cell repertoires in COVID-19. This table comes from immunoSEQ multiplex PCR, and its TCRdb copy is limited to in-frame clones, with some not included. Seen here are tens of thousands of clones, 70% to 80% observed once, and the top ten hold roughly 12%. The specimen sequenced was peripheral blood. These receptors originate from a human donor in a cohort sampled during active COVID-19. The CDR3 runs from the conserved cysteine through the conserved F or W. A D gene is named only where the DNA matches it firmly. Not all rows give a size; the values are once, few, many and, for expanded clones, a class.

D: -; length: 15; size: many; J: TRBJ2-4; V: TRBV18; DNA: TGTGCCAGCTCACCCCCAGGGTCTTCCAAAAACATTCAGTACTTC; CDR3: CASSPPGSSKNIQYF
D: -; length: 13; size: -; J: TRBJ2-5; V: TRBV2; DNA: TGTGCCAGCAGTGTTGGCATGCAAGAGACCCAGTACTTC; CDR3: CASSVGMQETQYF
D: TRBD2; length: 16; size: -; J: TRBJ2-3; V: TRBV9; DNA: TGTGCCAGCAGCAGTCGGACTAGCGGGGTCACAGATACGCAGTATTTT; CDR3: CASSSRTSGVTDTQYF
D: -; length: 18; size: -; J: TRBJ2-5; V: TRBV11-3; DNA: TGTGCCAGCAGCCTCCATCCGCGGACAGCGATGTTCCAAGAGACCCAGTACTTC; CDR3: CASSLHPRTAMFQETQYF
D: -; length: 11; size: -; J: TRBJ1-5; V: TRBV28; DNA: TGTGCCAGCAGTTTCGGGAAGCCCCAGCATTTT; CDR3: CASSFGKPQHF
D: TRBD2; length: 14; size: -; J: TRBJ2-5; V: TRBV2; DNA: TGTGCCAGCAGGACCGGGACTAGTTTCGAGACCCAGTACTTC; CDR3: CASRTGTSFETQYF
D: -; length: 17; size: -; J: TRBJ1-1; V: TRBV13; DNA: TGTGCCAGCAGCTTATGGTGGTTGGGGGGAGAGAACACTGAAGCTTTCTTT; CDR3: CASSLWWLGGENTEAFF
D: TRBD1; length: 16; size: -; J: TRBJ2-1; V: TRBV19; DNA: TGTGCCAGTAGTTCCCTGGGAGGACAGGGGGCGAATGAGCAGTTCTTC; CDR3: CASSSLGGQGANEQFF
D: -; length: 14; size: -; J: TRBJ2-3; V: TRBV5-6; DNA: TGTGCCAGCACCCTGACTACTGGGGCAGATACGCAGTATTTT; CDR3: CASTLTTGADTQYF
D: TRBD1; length: 13; size: once; J: TRBJ1-5; V: TRBV6-2/TRBV6-3; DNA: TGTGCCAGCAGTGACAGGGTTATTCAGCCCCAGCATTTT; CDR3: CASSDRVIQPQHF
D: TRBD1; length: 14; size: -; J: TRBJ1-3; V: TRBV7-9; DNA: TGTGCCAGCAGCCCAGGACAGGCTGGAAACACCATATATTTT; CDR3: CASSPGQAGNTIYF
D: -; length: 14; size: -; J: TRBJ1-4; V: TRBV5-3; DNA: TGTGCCAGAAGCACCGTCGAGGGAAATGAAAAACTGTTTTTT; CDR3: CARSTVEGNEKLFF
D: TRBD1; length: 14; size: -; J: TRBJ1-6; V: TRBV7-9; DNA: TGTGCCAGCAGCTTGAGGGGGCGTAATTCACCCCTCCACTTT; CDR3: CASSLRGRNSPLHF
D: -; length: 16; size: -; J: TRBJ1-3; V: TRBV9; DNA: TGTGCCAGCAGCTCCCCGGCCTCGGGGACTGGAAACACCATATATTTT; CDR3: CASSSPASGTGNTIYF
D: -; length: 11; size: -; J: TRBJ2-3; V: TRBV5-6; DNA: TGTGCCAGCAGCCGGACAGATACGCAGTATTTT; CDR3: CASSRTDTQYF
D: -; length: 16; size: -; J: TRBJ2-1; V: TRBV6-2/TRBV6-3; DNA: TGTGCCAGCAGTTACGGGGACACTTTCCGGGACAATGAGCAGTTCTTC; CDR3: CASSYGDTFRDNEQFF
D: TRBD1; length: 13; size: -; J: TRBJ2-7; V: TRBV9; DNA: TGTGCCAGCAGCGATACACCCGGGACAGGGATGTACTTC; CDR3: CASSDTPGTGMYF
D: -; length: 16; size: -; J: TRBJ1-5; V: TRBV7-6; DNA: TGTGCCAGCAGCCCAGGAAGGGGGTCGCAAGGTAGGCCCCAGCATTTT; CDR3: CASSPGRGSQGRPQHF
D: TRBD1; length: 14; size: -; J: TRBJ1-1; V: TRBV3-1/TRBV3-2; DNA: TGTGCCAGCAGCAAATGGACAGGTAACACTGAAGCTTTCTTT; CDR3: CASSKWTGNTEAFF
D: -; length: 13; size: -; J: TRBJ2-5; V: TRBV30; DNA: TGTGCCTGGAGTCGGGCCCAGCGGGAGACCCAGTACTTC; CDR3: CAWSRAQRETQYF
D: -; length: 14; size: few; J: TRBJ1-5; V: TRBV19; DNA: TGTGCCAGTAGTATGGTCCGGGGAGGACAGCCCCAGCATTTT; CDR3: CASSMVRGGQPQHF
D: -; length: 14; size: once; J: TRBJ1-6; V: TRBV18; DNA: TGTGCCAGCTCACCCCATCCGCGGGATTCACCCCTCCACTTT; CDR3: CASSPHPRDSPLHF
D: -; length: 14; size: -; J: TRBJ2-5; V: TRBV7-3; DNA: TGTGCCAGCAGCTTGGCGGGGCGTCAAGAGACCCAGTACTTC; CDR3: CASSLAGRQETQYF
D: TRBD1; length: 16; size: -; J: TRBJ1-4; V: TRBV19; DNA: TGTGCCAGTAGTATAAACAAGTCAGGGGGCCGTGAAAAACTGTTTTTT; CDR3: CASSINKSGGREKLFF
D: -; length: 14; size: -; J: TRBJ2-1; V: TRBV6-6; DNA: TGTGCCAGCAGTTACCATCTAGCCGGAAATGAGCAGTTCTTC; CDR3: CASSYHLAGNEQFF
D: TRBD1; length: 15; size: -; J: TRBJ1-1; V: TRBV19; DNA: TGTGCCAGTAGTAAACCGGGACAGCTGAACACTGAAGCTTTCTTT; CDR3: CASSKPGQLNTEAFF
D: TRBD2; length: 16; size: -; J: TRBJ2-3; V: TRBV9; DNA: TGTGCCAGCAGCGTAGATATTAGCGGGAGAACAAATACGCAGTATTTT; CDR3: CASSVDISGRTNTQYF
D: -; length: 16; size: -; J: TRBJ2-7; V: TRBV7-9; DNA: TGTGCCAGCAGCCCAATGGGACGGACTACCAACTACGAGCAGTACTTC; CDR3: CASSPMGRTTNYEQYF
D: TRBD2; length: 15; size: once; J: TRBJ2-1; V: TRBV5-8; DNA: TGTGCCAGCAGCTTGGATGGACTAGCTATCAATGAGCAGTTCTTC; CDR3: CASSLDGLAINEQFF
D: -; length: 19; size: few; J: TRBJ2-2; V: TRBV5-6; DNA: TGTGCCAGCAGTTCCACCTCTCGGGGATACCGGATGAACACCGGGGAGCTGTTTTTT; CDR3: CASSSTSRGYRMNTGELFF
D: TRBD1; length: 16; size: -; J: TRBJ2-1; V: TRBV27; DNA: TGTGCCAGCAGTTTGGGGACAGGGGGCGTTTTTAATGAGCAGTTCTTC; CDR3: CASSLGTGGVFNEQFF
D: -; length: 17; size: -; J: TRBJ1-3; V: TRBV28; DNA: TGTGCCAGCAGTTCTCTTAGACAGGACATCTCTGGAAACACCATATATTTT; CDR3: CASSSLRQDISGNTIYF
D: TRBD2; length: 15; size: -; J: TRBJ2-1; V: TRBV29-1; DNA: TGCAGCGTGGCCCGACTAGCGGGGGGGGACAATGAGCAGTTCTTC; CDR3: CSVARLAGGDNEQFF
D: -; length: 15; size: -; J: TRBJ2-3; V: TRBV11-2; DNA: TGTGCCAGCAGCTTAGGGTGGCAGGGGAGAGATACGCAGTATTTT; CDR3: CASSLGWQGRDTQYF
D: TRBD2; length: 16; size: -; J: TRBJ2-1; V: TRBV9; DNA: TGTGCCAGCAGCCCAGGGAGGGGTCTGTCCTACAATGAGCAGTTCTTC; CDR3: CASSPGRGLSYNEQFF
D: -; length: 14; size: -; J: TRBJ2-4; V: TRBV30; DNA: TGTGCCTGGAGTGTCCCCAGGGCCAAAAACATTCAGTACTTC; CDR3: CAWSVPRAKNIQYF
D: -; length: 14; size: once; J: TRBJ2-2; V: TRBV6-6; DNA: TGTGCCAGTATCGATAGCGGTTACACCGGGGAGCTGTTTTTT; CDR3: CASIDSGYTGELFF
D: TRBD1; length: 14; size: -; J: TRBJ1-2; V: TRBV19; DNA: TGTGCCAGTAGTCCACGACAGGGGGTGAATGGCTACACCTTC; CDR3: CASSPRQGVNGYTF
D: TRBD1; length: 15; size: -; J: TRBJ2-5; V: TRBV3-1/TRBV3-2; DNA: TGTGCCAGCAGCCAACCGGGACAGGTGAAAGAGACCCAGTACTTC; CDR3: CASSQPGQVKETQYF
D: -; length: 13; size: -; J: TRBJ1-4; V: TRBV2; DNA: TGTGCCAGCAGCCCGCGGGGTAATGAAAAACTGTTTTTT; CDR3: CASSPRGNEKLFF
D: -; length: 15; size: -; J: TRBJ1-1; V: TRBV19; DNA: TGTGCCAGTATCCCATTCGGCGGACAGACCCCTGAAGCTTTCTTT; CDR3: CASIPFGGQTPEAFF
D: -; length: 18; size: -; J: TRBJ2-1; V: TRBV6-2/TRBV6-3; DNA: TGTGCCAGCAGTTACTCGAGAAGGAAGGTGAAGCGCGACAATGAGCAGTTCTTC; CDR3: CASSYSRRKVKRDNEQFF
D: -; length: 13; size: -; J: TRBJ1-2; V: TRBV27; DNA: TGTGCCAGCAGTTCCCAGGGATACTATGGCTACACCTTC; CDR3: CASSSQGYYGYTF
D: -; length: 13; size: -; J: TRBJ2-5; V: TRBV2; DNA: TGTGCCAGCAGGCGCGGACAGCAAGAGACCCAGTACTTC; CDR3: CASRRGQQETQYF
D: TRBD2; length: 16; size: -; J: TRBJ2-1; V: TRBV4-3; DNA: TGCGCCAGCAGCCACCTGGGACTAGCGGGAGCCAATGAGCAGTTCTTC; CDR3: CASSHLGLAGANEQFF
D: -; length: 12; size: -; J: TRBJ2-1; V: TRBV7-2; DNA: TGTGCCAGCAGCCAGGTCAGCCTCGGGCAGTTCTTC; CDR3: CASSQVSLGQFF
D: -; length: 15; size: -; J: TRBJ1-2; V: TRBV18; DNA: TGTGCCAGCTCACCACTTGCTCTTGCCGGGACAACTAACACCTTC; CDR3: CASSPLALAGTTNTF
D: -; length: 16; size: -; J: TRBJ1-3; V: TRBV30; DNA: TGTGCCTGGAGTGTATCAGGGTCTAGTGCTGGAAACACCATATATTTT; CDR3: CAWSVSGSSAGNTIYF
D: -; length: 14; size: -; J: TRBJ1-4; V: TRBV18; DNA: TGTGCCAGCAATCAGGGTCGCACTAATGAAAAACTGTTTTTT; CDR3: CASNQGRTNEKLFF
D: TRBD1; length: 17; size: -; J: TRBJ2-1; V: TRBV7-8; DNA: TGTGCCAGCAGCTTACGCCCCGGGACAGCTGTGGTGAATGAGCAGTTCTTC; CDR3: CASSLRPGTAVVNEQFF
D: TRBD2; length: 15; size: few; J: TRBJ2-5; V: TRBV18; DNA: TGTGCCAGCTCACCAAATTCGGGGGGCCAAGAGACCCAGTACTTC; CDR3: CASSPNSGGQETQYF
D: -; length: 14; size: -; J: TRBJ2-1; V: TRBV5-1; DNA: TGCGCCAGCAGCTTGGGGCCACCGTACAATGAGCAGTTCTTC; CDR3: CASSLGPPYNEQFF
D: -; length: 13; size: few; J: TRBJ1-1; V: TRBV5-1; DNA: TGCGCCAGCAGCTTGGGGGCAGGATCTGAAGCTTTCTTT; CDR3: CASSLGAGSEAFF